This passage covers 6 T cell receptor beta chains from one sample sequenced in a study of early T cells in non-severe SARS-CoV-2 infection. TCRdb re-derived calls from the 5' RACE reads in MiXCR, one entry per CDR3 protein. The top ten hold around 5.1% of the sample, which has 75,000 to 100,000 distinct CDR3 sequences, about 16% seen once. The specimen sequenced was whole blood. These receptors were taken from an adult who was a healthcare worker with PCR-confirmed SARS-CoV-2 infection or an uninfected control (not recorded which).

The V gene is TRBV12-3 or TRBV12-4, the J gene TRBJ2-7; tentatively, D is TRBD2 (6 bases). V was trimmed by 5 bases and J by 5 bases, leaving 10 bases between them. CDR3 length equals 12 residues. The CDR3 is CASSGSSDEQYF. The CDR3 DNA reads as TGTGCCAGCAGTGGATCTAGCGACGAGCAGTACTTC.

This clonotype showed up just a few times. V gene TRBV20-1 combines with J gene TRBJ2-3, with D perhaps TRBD2 (6 bases). V gave up 6 bases and J gave up 5 bases, with 18 bases separating them. Germline V gene lookup returns CDR1 DFQATT and CDR2 SNEGSKA (reference sequence). The CDR3 contains 14 residues. The CDR3 coding sequence is TGCAGTGCCGCGCGTGGAGGGGCAATAGATACGCAGTATTTT. Translated: CSAARGGAIDTQYF.

In nucleotides, the CDR3 is TGTGCCAGTAGTATTGGCACTTCGTATGGCTACACCTTC. As protein: CASSIGTSYGYTF. The chain carries TRBV19 and TRBJ1-2; no firm D call. The V end was cut by 3 bases, the J end by 5 bases, with 10 bases between. CDR3 length equals 13 residues. The germline V gene encodes CDR1 LNHDA and CDR2 SQIVND (reference sequence).

This clonotype was counted between two and nine times. The chain carries TRBV11-2 and TRBJ2-3; 12 bases align to TRBD2. The V gene's germline CDR1 is SGHAT and CDR2 FQNNGV. CDR3 size: 15 residues. V was pared by 4 bases and J by 7 bases, with 6 bases of the junction left unmatched. The CDR3 sequence is CASSSTSGSVYTQYF. CDR3 DNA: TGTGCCAGCAGCTCGACTAGCGGGAGTGTGTATACGCAGTATTTT.

The chain combines TRBV5-6 with TRBJ2-7; 11 bases fit TRBD2. CDR1 SGHDT and CDR2 YYEEEE come from the germline V gene. The ends lost 4 bases at V and 3 bases at J; junction bases unmatched: 6. The CDR3 runs to 15 residues. Here the CDR3 reads CASSDTSGGFYEQYF. In DNA, the CDR3 is TGTGCCAGCAGCGATACTAGCGGGGGATTCTACGAGCAGTACTTC.

The V and J genes are TRBV27 and TRBJ1-1; possibly TRBD1 for D (5 bases). The germline V gene has CDR1 MNHEY and CDR2 SMNVEV (reference sequence). This CDR3 is 15 amino acids long. V was pared by 2 bases and J by 4 bases, with 14 bases between. The CDR3 protein is CASSLSRVGGTEAFF. DNA of the CDR3: TGTGCCAGCAGTTTAAGCAGGGTCGGGGGCACTGAAGCTTTCTTT.